Below, one TCR beta chain is given with its context. The target of this receptor is not known. The input lacks base qualities; no much larger clone sits a single base away. The trial excluded patients who had a history of autoimmune disease or who were on systemic immunosuppression. Peripheral blood for TCR sequencing was collected from all dose cohorts at baseline, on cycle 4 day 1, and on cycle 7 day 1. Samples were obtained from an open-label, multicenter, first-in-human phase I dose-escalation trial of ivuxolimab. Adults with locally advanced or metastatic melanoma, renal cell, hepatocellular, or head and neck squamous cell carcinoma were enrolled in the trial. CD4+ and CD8+ T cells were sorted separately from peripheral blood before TCR sequencing. These data are taken from a study of OX40 agonist ivuxolimab in advanced cancers. General notes on the study: Ivuxolimab was a fully human IgG2 agonistic monoclonal antibody targeting the costimulatory receptor OX40 (CD134). Patients were allowed to have had prior anti-PD-1, anti-PD-L1 or anti-CTLA-4 therapy, and approximately 40% of the dose-escalation patients had been treated with checkpoint inhibitors. The paper describes the monotherapy dose-escalation part (N of about 52 patients) of the phase I trial of ivuxolimab. Intravenous ivuxolimab was administered to patients every 2 weeks at six dose levels: 0.01, 0.1, 0.3, 1.5, 3 and 10 mg/kg. The dose-escalation cohort was over 70% male with a mean age of about 60 years, ranging from about 20 to 85. Of the roughly 51 dose-escalation patients, hepatocellular carcinoma was present in about 20, melanoma in around 15, renal cell carcinoma in 9 and head and neck cancer in 9. The point of sequencing TCRbeta in the periphery was to test whether ivuxolimab changed TCR sequence diversity and drove clonal T-cell expansion. Partial responses occurred in three dose-escalation patients: two with cutaneous melanoma and one with hepatocellular carcinoma.

What the work shows at the level of the full study, not this receptor alone: After ivuxolimab, more expanded clones were found on average in CD8+ T cells than in CD4+ T cells. Which antigens the clonally expanded peripheral T cells were specific for was not determined. In partial responders in the 0.1-3.0 mg/kg groups, normalized peripheral clonal expansion was found to be among the lowest, especially among CD8+ T cells. Low levels of normalized T-cell clonal expansion were also shown by some nonresponding patients. At doses of 0.1 to 3.0 mg/kg, clonal expansion of both CD4+ and CD8+ T cells in blood was seen between baseline and week 6.

The germline V gene (reference sequence) provides CDR1 GTSNPN and CDR2 SVGIG. Here V drops 2 bases and J drops 0 bases, and the junction holds 7 bases not matched to any gene. The CDR3 starts with the cysteine, ends with the phenylalanine, and has 16 residues. This entry keeps only the CDR3 DNA: 48 bases, framed from base 1. Genomic DNA was isolated from the sorted cells so that the TCRbeta CDR3 region could be sequenced. TCRbeta CDR3 regions were sequenced using the immunoSEQ Assay. Entries here come from immuneACCESS through TCRdb and include only in-frame sequences with V and J called. Some clones fail to appear in such tables; in the studies checked, an unresolved V gene covers under half of the shortfall, and the cause of the remainder is unknown. Within this sample are just under 65,000 clones, with 91% of them counted one time only. Clones ranked in the top ten supply roughly 5.1% of the sample.

The source material was CD4+ or CD8+ T cells sorted from blood, sampled in a trial of the OX40 agonist ivuxolimab. This sequence originates from an adult with an advanced solid tumor such as melanoma, head and neck, liver or kidney cancer. The V and J genes are TRBV30 and TRBJ1-5; 7 bases in between match TRBD1. The nucleotide sequence is TGTGCCTGGAGTATAAACAGGGGAGTTAGCAATCAGCCCCAGCATTTT. It is translated as CAWSINRGVSNQPQHF.